The 29 T cell receptor beta chains listed next were all sequenced from one sample in a study of blood T cells in healthy people across ages. Through a sample-barcoded 5' primer and a J-beta primer mix, a second PCR was run for about 6 to 12 cycles. MiXCR, run by TCRdb on the 5' RACE reads, gives a single entry per CDR3 protein. The top ten clones hold roughly 17% of a sample with approximately 810,000 distinct CDR3 sequences, around 26% of them seen once. The sample comprised blood. The receptor source for this set is a woman over 75 in good health.

This clonotype was observed at least ten times. The chain has TRBV5-5 and TRBJ2-7; 8 bases fit TRBD1. This CDR3 is built from 16 residues. With 2 bases clipped from V and 0 bases from J, the junction kept 7 bases outside the gene matches. The V gene's germline CDR1 is SGHKS and CDR2 YYEKEE (reference sequence). This chain's CDR3 is CASSFPLTGASYEQYF. The CDR3 nucleotides are TGTGCCAGCAGCTTCCCGCTGACAGGGGCCTCCTACGAGCAGTACTTC. The variable domain in full, completed from reference TRBV5-5 and TRBJ2-7, reads DAGVTQSPTHLIKTRGQQVTLRCSPISGHKSVSWYQQVLGQGPQFIFQYYEKEERGRGNFPDRFSARQFPNYSSELNVNALLLGDSALYLCASSFPLTGASYEQYFGPGTRLTVT.

This clonotype was observed a few times. The chain recombines TRBV3-1 with TRBJ2-1; a possible D gene is TRBD2 (7 bases). V was shortened by 0 bases and J by 12 bases, with 12 bases between the two germline ends. CDR1 is LGHDT and CDR2 is YNNKEL in the germline V gene (reference sequence). The CDR3 has 13 residues. The chain's CDR3 is CASSQDAGARQFF. CDR3 coding DNA: TGTGCCAGCAGCCAAGATGCGGGGGCCCGGCAGTTCTTC.

This clonotype was seen a few times. CDR3 loop: CASSPKSGGRSNNEQFF. The CDR3 DNA sequence: TGTGCCAGCAGCCCAAAGAGTGGGGGGCGCAGTAACAATGAGCAGTTCTTC. V usage is TRBV5-4 and J usage is TRBJ2-1; D may be TRBD1 or TRBD2 (6 bases each). From germline, CDR1 is SGHNT and CDR2 YYREEE (reference sequence). The V and J ends lost 4 bases and 5 bases respectively, with 22 bases between them. This CDR3 is 17 amino acids long.

In its sample, this clonotype was seen a few times. The rearrangement uses TRBV11-2 and TRBJ2-5, with a tentative D call TRBD2 (6 bases). Per germline, CDR1 SGHAT and CDR2 FQNNGV. V gave up 1 base and J gave up 11 bases, with 14 bases separating them. CDR3 length: 13 amino acids. The CDR3 loop reads CASSLVLAVEQYF. The DNA for the CDR3 is TGTGCCAGCAGCTTAGTACTAGCTGTTGAGCAGTACTTC. The full variable domain, completed using reference TRBV11-2 and TRBJ2-5, is EAGVAQSPRYKIIEKRQSVAFWCNPISGHATLYWYQQILGQGPKLLIQFQNNGVVDDSQLPKDRFSAERLKGVDSTLKIQPAKLEDSAVYLCASSLVLAVEQYFGPGTRLLVL.

A note on this clonotype: The germline gene is not matched at one end of the junction; a read error may be the cause. V and J are TRBV10-1 and TRBJ2-3, with TRBD2 identical over 11 bases. The CDR3 is 15 residues long. Germline lookup yields CDR1 WNHNN and CDR2 SYGVQD (reference sequence). CDR3 DNA: TGCGCCAGCAGTACCGGGACTAGCGGCACAGAAACGCAGTATTTT. Translation: CASSTGTSGTETQYF.

The table lists this clonotype with many counts. The gene calls are TRBV12-3 or TRBV12-4 and TRBJ2-3; D is undetermined. Trimming pared 6 bases from V and 7 bases from J, leaving 11 bases between. The CDR3 totals 12 residues. DNA of the CDR3: TGTGCCAGCAGATCCAATTCTAATACGCAGTATTTT. It yields the protein CASRSNSNTQYF.

This clonotype was detected a few times. This sequence may be a read error, since a much larger clone differs from it by one base. The V gene is TRBV6-5, the J gene TRBJ2-1, with 12 bases aligning to TRBD2. The end of the DNA fits TRBJ2-7 better, so the J call may be wrong. Germline values: CDR1 MNHEY, CDR2 SVGAGI. The CDR3 runs 15 residues. CDR3 coding DNA: TGTGCCAGCAGTGCGACTAGCGGGGGATACAATGAGCAGTACTTC. It encodes CASSATSGGYNEQYF.

The sample holds a few counts of this clonotype. A read error may explain this, as a much larger clone is one base away. This sequence joins TRBV6-5 and TRBJ2-3; D not certain. Germline values: CDR1 MNHEY, CDR2 SVGAGI. This CDR3 region has 15 residues. The V end lost 6 bases, the J end lost 4 bases, and 17 bases lay between the germline ends. The CDR3 sequence: CASRAPRNPADTQYF. CDR3 nucleotide sequence: TGTGCCAGCAGGGCTCCTCGGAACCCCGCAGATACGCAGTATTTT.

Details on this clonotype: A read error may be the cause here, since a much bigger clone is one base away. This is likely a read error, given that the CDR3 carries no conserved phenylalanine or tryptophan at its end. This sequence joins TRBV6-2 or TRBV6-3 and TRBJ2-1; possibly TRBD2 for D (5 bases). CDR1 and CDR2 from the germline V gene are MNHEY and SVGEGT. Trimming cost V 2 bases and J 2 bases, with 7 bases left between them. The CDR3 loop spans 14 amino acids. In DNA form, the CDR3 reads TGTGCCAGCAGTTACCGGGGTCCCTACAATGAGCAGTTCTGC. It yields the protein CASSYRGPYNEQFC.

On this clonotype: Given a much more abundant clone one base away, this may be a read error. The V and J genes are TRBV12-3 or TRBV12-4 and TRBJ1-6; weak D call: TRBD1 (5 bases). CDR3 length equals 14 residues. Trimming removed 6 bases at V and 7 bases at J, with 13 bases between. CDR3 region: CASSPGRENSPLHF. CDR3 DNA sequence: TGTGCCAGCAGCCCGGGACGGGAAAATTCACCCCTCCACTTT.

V gene TRBV10-3 combines with J gene TRBJ2-3; 10 bases line up with TRBD1. The CDR3 extends over 16 amino acids. V lost 2 bases and J lost 1; bases outside the gene matches: 3. CDR1 and CDR2 (germline): ENHRY, SYGVKD. Here the CDR3 reads CAISEPGTGGTDTQYF. The CDR3 coding sequence is TGTGCCATCAGTGAGCCCGGGACAGGGGGCACAGATACGCAGTATTTT.

The chain has TRBV2 and TRBJ2-1; D not certain. This CDR3 contains 12 residues. Germline-derived CDR1 and CDR2 are SNHLY and FYNNEI. Trimming removed 2 bases at V and 8 bases at J, with 7 bases between. The CDR3 loop is CASSELGHEQFF. Written as DNA, the CDR3 is TGTGCCAGCAGTGAATTAGGTCATGAGCAGTTCTTC.

The chain couples TRBV19 to TRBJ2-1; 15 positions match TRBD2. This CDR3 has 16 residues. The V and J ends lost 5 bases and 7 bases, in that order; junction bases with no gene match: 6. CDR1 LNHDA and CDR2 SQIVND come from the germline V gene (reference sequence). The CDR3 sequence is CASSVGTSGGSNEQFF. CDR3 sequence (DNA): TGTGCCAGTAGTGTAGGGACTAGCGGGGGGTCAAATGAGCAGTTCTTC.

This clonotype was detected a few times. A much larger clone differs from this one at a single base, so this may be a read error. The chain uses TRBV20-1 and TRBJ2-5; 7 bases are a match to TRBD2. The CDR3 sequence is 15 residues long. Germline lookup yields CDR1 DFQATT and CDR2 SNEGSKA (reference sequence). Losses at the gene ends were 5 bases for V and 2 bases for J; bases not matched to a gene: 11. The CDR3 sequence: CSAVGRAGRQETQYF. CDR3 in DNA: TGCAGTGCTGTAGGACGAGCGGGGAGACAAGAGACCCAGTACTTC.

This clonotype has just one count. The rearrangement joins TRBV12-3 or TRBV12-4 to TRBJ1-3; 7 nucleotides line up with TRBD1. The CDR3 consists of 16 residues. V lost 5 bases, J lost 0 bases, and 7 bases stayed unmatched. The CDR3 coding sequence is TGTGCCAGCAGTCGGGACAGAGCCATCTCTGGAAACACCATATATTTT. The encoded protein is CASSRDRAISGNTIYF.

This clonotype was counted only a few times. The gene calls are TRBV5-1 and TRBJ1-2, with 7 bases lining up with TRBD1. Germline-derived CDR1 and CDR2 are SGHRS and YFSETQ. There are 18 residues in the CDR3. The V gene end was trimmed by 0 bases and the J gene end by 6 bases; junction bases not matched to a gene: 17. In nucleotides, the CDR3 is TGCGCCAGCAGCTTGGGTCCCAATTCGGGACAGCAGGCCCATGGCTACACCTTC. Its protein product is CASSLGPNSGQQAHGYTF.

The chain links TRBV2 to TRBJ1-5, with D maybe TRBD1 (6 bases). Germline V gene sequence: CDR1 SNHLY, CDR2 FYNNEI. The CDR3 has 15 residues. Trimming removed 2 bases from V and 0 bases from J, with 8 bases in between. The CDR3 loop is CASSEQGHSNQPQHF. The CDR3 DNA reads TGTGCCAGCAGTGAACAGGGGCATAGCAATCAGCCCCAGCATTTT.

This clonotype was observed a handful of times. The chain employs TRBV2 and TRBJ2-3, with TRBD2 as a possible D gene (6 bases). The V end lost 6 bases, the J end lost 6 bases, and 16 bases lay between the germline ends. The CDR3 covers 14 residues. Germline V gene sequence: CDR1 SNHLY, CDR2 FYNNEI. CDR3 sequence: CASREGQFGDTQYF. The CDR3 DNA sequence: TGTGCCAGCAGGGAGGGGCAGTTCGGGGATACGCAGTATTTT.

In this sample, this clonotype turned up a few times. This clone may be a read error of a much larger clone one base away. The gene calls are TRBV7-8 and TRBJ2-1; D not resolved. The CDR3 is made up of 15 amino acids. CDR1 is SGHVS, CDR2 FQNEAQ, per germline. CDR3 region: CVSSFVSAQYNEQFF. As DNA, the CDR3 is TGTGTCAGCAGCTTCGTCTCAGCGCAATACAATGAGCAGTTCTTC.

Note on this clonotype: Its ends do not fully match the called genes, so a read error is possible. The chain is built from TRBV12-3 or TRBV12-4 and TRBJ2-3, with D possibly TRBD2 on 6 matching bases. The CDR3 sequence is 16 residues long. CDR3 in DNA: TGTGCCAGCAGTTTAGACCAGGGAACTAGCACAGATGCGCAGTATTTT. It specifies CASSLDQGTSTDAQYF.

Concerning this clonotype: Given a much more abundant clone one base away, this may be a read error. Here the CDR3 DNA reads TGTGCCAGCAGTTCGGACGTCCTGGGGAATGAGCAGTACTTC. Protein sequence: CASSSDVLGNEQYF. The genes are TRBV6-6 and TRBJ2-7; D remains ambiguous. Trimming left V 4 bases short and J 7 bases short, with 17 bases between. The germline CDR1 and CDR2 sequences are MNHNY and SVGAGI (reference sequence). The CDR3 spans 14 residues.

This clonotype was observed a few times. J is TRBJ2-7 and V is TRBV7-2; D may be TRBD2 (5 bases). The length of the CDR3 is 14 residues. Germline V CDR1 and CDR2: SGHTA, FQGNSA. Trimming pared 6 bases from V and 7 bases from J, leaving 19 bases between. The DNA of the CDR3 is TGTGCCAGCAGGGCCCCCCCGGCTAGCAATGAGCAGTACTTC. Amino acids: CASRAPPASNEQYF.

About this clonotype itself: A much larger clone differs by one base, so this may be a read error. The chain carries TRBV7-2 and TRBJ2-1; 11 bases line up with TRBD2. V was pared by 5 bases and J by 9 bases, with 6 bases of the junction left unmatched. The CDR3 is 14 amino acids. The germline V gene encodes CDR1 SGHTA and CDR2 FQGNSA. CDR3 residues: CASSLSGGVVEQFF. The CDR3 DNA sequence: TGTGCCAGCAGCCTTAGCGGGGGGGTCGTTGAGCAGTTCTTC.

Many counts were recorded for this clonotype. The chain has TRBV4-2 and TRBJ2-5; 13 nucleotides align to TRBD2. This CDR3 contains 16 residues. Germline V gene lookup returns CDR1 LGHNA and CDR2 YNFKEQ. V lost 0 bases and J lost 4; bases outside the gene matches: 2. CDR3 coding DNA: TGTGCCAGCAGCCAAGATACTAGCGGGGGGGCAGAGACCCAGTACTTC. Translation: CASSQDTSGGAETQYF.

This clonotype was seen more than once but under ten times. A much bigger clone sits one base away, suggesting this may be a read error. CDR3 nucleotide sequence: TGTGCCAGCAGCTCGGGACTAGCGGATCCCGATGAGCAGTTCTTC. This gives the protein CASSSGLADPDEQFF. This chain links TRBV7-9 with TRBJ2-1, with 11 bases identical to TRBD2. With V trimmed by 4 bases and J by 8 bases, 7 bases remained unmatched. This CDR3 is 15 amino acids long. Germline V CDR1 and CDR2: SEHNR, FQNEAQ (reference sequence). The full variable domain, with the rest looked up from reference TRBV7-9 and TRBJ2-1, is DTGVSQNPRHKITKRGQNVTFRCDPISEHNRLYWYRQTLGQGPEFLTYFQNEAQLEKSRLLSDRFSAERPKGSFSTLEIQRTEQGDSAMYLCASSSGLADPDEQFFGPGTRLTVL.

This clonotype has a handful of counts. This chain joins TRBV20-1 and TRBJ1-2; 8 bases line up with TRBD1. This CDR3 is built from 13 residues. The junction had 8 bases not matched to a gene; V was cut back by 5 bases and J by 6 bases. From germline, CDR1 is DFQATT and CDR2 SNEGSKA (reference sequence). The CDR3 loop reads CSAGGQAGDGYTF. The CDR3 DNA reads TGCAGTGCTGGGGGACAGGCGGGTGATGGCTACACCTTC.

Many counts were recorded for this clonotype. This chain joins TRBV27 and TRBJ2-1; 12 positions agree with TRBD2. Germline CDR1 MNHEY, CDR2 SMNVEV (reference sequence). V shed 4 bases, J shed 1 base, and the junction held 26 bases outside the gene matches. CDR3 length: 24 residues. The CDR3 DNA reads TGTGCCAGCAGTTACCGTCGGGGACAGGGGAACCTAGCGGGGGGGTGGACGTCCTACAATGAGCAGTTCTTC. Protein: CASSYRRGQGNLAGGWTSYNEQFF.

This clonotype was seen once. V is TRBV6-2 or TRBV6-3 and J is TRBJ2-1, with TRBD2 identical over 8 bases. This CDR3 is 14 amino acids long. With 2 bases clipped from V and 9 bases from J, the junction kept 6 bases outside the gene matches. Germline-derived CDR1 and CDR2 are MNHEY and SVGEGT. The CDR3 DNA is TGTGCCAGCAGTTACGAACGGGGGGGGCTTGAGCAGTTCTTC. Protein sequence: CASSYERGGLEQFF.

As concerns this clonotype: This may stem from a read error, because a much larger clone lies one nucleotide away. The rearrangement uses TRBV30 and TRBJ1-2, with a possible D match to TRBD1 (6 bases). Germline assignment: CDR1 GTSNPN and CDR2 SVGIG (reference sequence). V shed 8 bases and J shed 4 bases, with 11 bases lying between them. This CDR3 has 11 amino acids. The CDR3 loop reads CAPHRAYGYTF. As DNA, the CDR3 is TGTGCCCCCCACAGGGCCTATGGCTACACCTTC.